This entry is about one TCR beta chain. Its antigen is undetermined. This record comes from a study of radiotherapy plus CTLA-4 blockade in lung cancer. The study's findings and limits: Best predicting response, reportedly, were early blood T cell clone dynamics, with interferon-beta.

CDR3 length: 15 amino acids. Germline assignment: CDR1 MGHRA and CDR2 YSYEKL. Trimming stripped 0 bases from V and 3 bases from J, with 8 bases between. People whose metastatic non-small-cell lung cancer was chemo-refractory got focal radiation along with CTLA-4 blockade by ipilimumab. Only in-frame clones appear in the TCRdb table, and some are missing; sequencing was by immunoSEQ multiplex PCR. The sample includes tens of thousands of clones, approximately 83% of them seen just once. This chain connects TRBV4-1 to TRBJ2-2; no reliable D call. The source of this sequence is a human donor with non-small cell lung cancer who had a partial response to radiotherapy plus ipilimumab. This specimen was peripheral blood, taken from a patient treated with radiotherapy plus ipilimumab. CDR3 loop: CASSQDASDTGELFF. The CDR3 region has the DNA TGCGCCAGCAGCCAAGATGCATCAGACACCGGGGAGCTGTTTTTT.